One sample yielded the 19 T cell receptor beta chains listed below, sequenced in a study of human T cells and chemical hapten exposure. TCRdb fed the RACE reads into MiXCR, producing one record per CDR3 protein. There are about 110,000 distinct CDR3 sequences in the sample; less than 10% occur only once, and approximately 2.8% lies in the top ten. Indicated time point: patch test 2, 6 weeks after DPC sensitization. As to treatment: therapeutic diphenylcyclopropenone sensitization with weekly scalp DPC. The sequencing used whole blood, collected in connection with sensitization to the hapten diphenylcyclopropenone (DPC). These receptors were collected from a woman aged 35 to 49 with alopecia areata. Some clones in this sample may be carry-over from other donors' samples.

This clonotype has just a few counts. V gene TRBV20-1 combines with J gene TRBJ2-2; D is undetermined. V lost 6 bases and J 4 bases, leaving 6 bases between the germline ends. There are 11 residues in the CDR3. Looked up from germline, CDR1 is DFQATT and CDR2 is SNEGSKA (reference sequence). CDR3 loop: CSAGPTGELFF. The CDR3, as DNA: TGCAGTGCCGGACCCACCGGGGAGCTGTTTTTT.

This clonotype has at least ten counts. The chain recombines TRBV5-1 with TRBJ1-6; 7 bases map to TRBD1. Germline loops: CDR1 SGHRS, CDR2 YFSETQ. This CDR3 has 14 amino acids. V was clipped by 0 bases and J by 7 bases; unmatched bases: 1. The CDR3 DNA reads as TGCGCCAGCAGCTTGGGACAGGGAAATTCACCCCTCCACTTT. Its protein is CASSLGQGNSPLHF.

This clonotype was seen ten or more times. In nucleotides, the CDR3 is TGTGCCACCAGCAGAGGGAGGGAAACAGATACGCAGTATTTT. It is translated as CATSRGRETDTQYF. The chain uses TRBV15 and TRBJ2-3, with D maybe TRBD2 (6 bases). The germline V gene encodes CDR1 LNHNV and CDR2 YYDKDF (reference sequence). The V gene lost 1 base and the J gene lost 3 bases, with 8 bases spanning the gap. This CDR3 spans 14 amino acids.

This chain connects TRBV11-2 to TRBJ1-1; D uncertain. The CDR3 runs to 13 residues. Between the trimmed V and J ends, which lost 1 base and 7 bases, there was a span of 10 bases. In germline, CDR1 is SGHAT, CDR2 FQNNGV. CDR3 in amino acids: CASSLGLDLEAFF. The DNA for the CDR3 is TGTGCCAGCAGCTTAGGACTGGACCTTGAAGCTTTCTTT.

In its sample, this clonotype was seen many times. The chain employs TRBV5-1 and TRBJ2-1; possible D gene TRBD1, 7 bases. The V gene lost 4 bases and the J gene lost 1 base, with 15 bases spanning the gap. Germline V CDR1 and CDR2: SGHRS, YFSETQ. This CDR3 is built from 16 residues. In nucleotides, the CDR3 is TGCGCCAGCAGCCTTTCAGGGGGGTGGTCCTACAATGAGCAGTTCTTC. Amino acid sequence: CASSLSGGWSYNEQFF. The full variable domain, with the rest looked up from reference TRBV5-1 and TRBJ2-1, is KAGVTQTPRYLIKTRGQQVTLSCSPISGHRSVSWYQQTPGQGLQFLFEYFSETQRNKGNFPGRFSGRQFSNSRSEMNVSTLELGDSALYLCASSLSGGWSYNEQFFGPGTRLTVL.

This clonotype was recorded many times. The chain carries TRBV5-1 and TRBJ2-6, with D tentatively TRBD2 (7 bases). Trimming pared 0 bases from V and 3 bases from J, leaving 13 bases between. Germline loops: CDR1 SGHRS, CDR2 YFSETQ. The CDR3 length is 17 residues. The CDR3 DNA reads as TGCGCCAGCAGCTTGGACGGGGGGCAGGTTGGGGCCAACGTCCTGACTTTC. Amino acids: CASSLDGGQVGANVLTF.

Turning to this clonotype: The germline gene is not matched at one end of the junction; a read error may be the cause. The chain links TRBV28 to TRBJ2-7, with D hard to call. Germline CDR1 is MDHEN and CDR2 is SYDVKM. CDR3 size: 13 residues. The CDR3 DNA reads TGTGCCAGCAGTTTCCCCGCCATAGGTACACGCTTCTTC. It yields the protein CASSFPAIGTRFF.

The chain recombines TRBV5-1 with TRBJ2-7; TRBD2 is a possible D gene (6 bases). Germline assignment: CDR1 SGHRS and CDR2 YFSETQ. Trimming took 0 bases from V and 7 from J, leaving 17 bases between them. This CDR3 spans 15 amino acids. Here the CDR3 reads CASSLGTGAYEEQYF. CDR3 nucleotides: TGCGCCAGCAGCTTGGGCACGGGAGCTTACGAAGAGCAGTACTTC.

The chain recombines TRBV10-2 with TRBJ2-1; TRBD2 matches at 14 bases. V shed 6 bases, J shed 2 bases, and the junction held 0 bases outside the gene matches. Germline CDR1 reads WSHSY; CDR2 reads SAAADI. The CDR3 has 15 amino acids. The chain's CDR3 is CASRTSGGAYNEQFF. The CDR3 nucleotides read TGCGCCAGCAGGACTAGCGGGGGGGCCTACAATGAGCAGTTCTTC.

This clonotype came up a few times. This chain connects TRBV12-3 or TRBV12-4 to TRBJ1-6, with 7 bases matching TRBD1. There are 15 residues in the CDR3. V trimming: 4 bases; J trimming: 7 bases; junction bases outside the gene matches: 7. The CDR3 sequence: CASSSSGQPNSPLHF. As DNA, the CDR3 is TGTGCCAGCAGTTCCTCGGGACAGCCGAATTCACCCCTCCACTTT.

This clonotype was picked up a small number of times. This chain links TRBV7-6 with TRBJ2-3; no reliable D call. Trimming took off 1 base at V and 0 bases at J, with 8 bases between the two ends. CDR1 and CDR2 (germline): SGHVS, FNYEAQ. This CDR3 comprises 15 residues. CDR3 nucleotide sequence: TGTGCCAGCAGCTTAGTCGGCCCTAGCACAGATACGCAGTATTTT. Protein: CASSLVGPSTDTQYF.

In this sample, this clonotype turned up a few times. The genes are TRBV5-1 and TRBJ1-4; 9 bases agree with TRBD1. The CDR3 runs to 15 residues. Germline CDR1 SGHRS, CDR2 YFSETQ. J was trimmed by 8 bases and V by 2 bases; bases with no gene match: 7. The CDR3 loop is CASSFGQGIYEKLFF. The CDR3 DNA reads TGCGCCAGCAGCTTTGGACAGGGGATTTACGAAAAACTGTTTTTT.

This clonotype was counted only a few times. The chain recombines TRBV7-9 with TRBJ2-1; D gene unclear. Germline loops: CDR1 SEHNR, CDR2 FQNEAQ (reference sequence). The CDR3 length is 12 residues. Trimming cost V 1 base and J 12 bases, with 10 bases left between them. The CDR3 sequence is CASSLEGPGQFF. Here the CDR3 DNA reads TGTGCCAGCAGCTTAGAGGGCCCCGGGCAGTTCTTC.

The sample holds a few counts of this clonotype. This chain joins TRBV6-6 and TRBJ1-5; D is unclear. The CDR3 extends over 12 amino acids. Germline V lookup: CDR1 MNHNY, CDR2 SVGAGI (reference sequence). V gave up 6 bases and J gave up 8 bases, with 11 bases separating them. CDR3 sequence (DNA): TGTGCCAGCAGACGGCTGAAGGAGCCCCAGCATTTT. Protein: CASRRLKEPQHF.

This clonotype was seen ten or more times. The genes are TRBV7-2 and TRBJ1-5; no definite D call. Germline CDR1 and CDR2: SGHTA and FQGNSA. V dropped 1 base and J dropped 0 bases, with 7 bases sitting between them. This CDR3 contains 15 residues. The CDR3 DNA reads TGTGCCAGCAGCTTAGTCCTGTATAGCAATCAGCCCCAGCATTTT. Amino acids: CASSLVLYSNQPQHF.

The table lists this clonotype with a few counts. V is TRBV9 and J is TRBJ2-1; 7 nucleotides match TRBD1. The CDR3 contains 15 residues. V shed 2 bases, J shed 4 bases, and the junction held 6 bases outside the gene matches. Germline V gene sequence: CDR1 SGDLS, CDR2 YYNGEE. The CDR3 DNA follows: TGTGCCAGCAGCGTGCGGACAGGCCCGTACAATGAGCAGTTCTTC. This sequence encodes CASSVRTGPYNEQFF.

CDR3 protein: CASSVHQGRPDPGELFF. CDR3 in DNA: TGTGCCAGCAGCGTGCACCAGGGACGACCTGACCCCGGGGAGCTGTTTTTT. The chain carries TRBV9 and TRBJ2-2; tentatively, D is TRBD1 or TRBD2 (5 bases each). The CDR3 runs 17 residues. Trimming stripped 2 bases from V and 6 bases from J, with 20 bases between. Germline-derived CDR1 and CDR2 are SGDLS and YYNGEE.

This clonotype was counted ten times or more. The chain has TRBV7-6 and TRBJ2-7, with TRBD1 matching over 10 bases. The CDR3 is made up of 16 amino acids. Unmatched junction bases numbered 12, after V lost 5 bases and J lost 5 bases. Germline V gene sequence: CDR1 SGHVS, CDR2 FNYEAQ. This chain's CDR3 is CASSPGQGDPSNEQYF. CDR3 DNA: TGTGCCAGCAGCCCCGGACAGGGGGACCCCTCGAACGAGCAGTACTTC.

The chain uses TRBV7-8 and TRBJ2-7; D may be TRBD1 or TRBD2 (5 bases each). The CDR3 loop spans 15 amino acids. V lost 1 base and J lost 1, with 11 bases in between. CDR1 is SGHVS and CDR2 is FQNEAQ in the germline V gene. Here the CDR3 reads CASSLERDASYEQYF. The CDR3 DNA sequence: TGTGCCAGCAGCTTAGAGAGGGACGCATCCTACGAGCAGTACTTC. Full variable domain (outside the CDR3, taken from reference TRBV7-8 and TRBJ2-7): GAGVSQSPRYKVAKRGQDVALRCDPISGHVSLFWYQQALGQGPEFLTYFQNEAQLDKSGLPSDRFFAERPEGSVSTLKIQRTQQEDSAVYLCASSLERDASYEQYFGPGTRLTVT.